This T cell receptor beta chain was retrieved from a study of shared clonotypes between healthy human individuals (dated by TCRdb to 2020 to 2021). In the study overall: A couple of women and a few men aged 18 to 49 years were included in the cohort. For each donor, CD4 naive and CD4 memory were each given three plates, CD8 naive was given two plates, and CD8 memory was given one plate. To estimate repertoire size and how much clonotype sharing occurs between individuals, the study deeply sequenced the blood TCR repertoires of several healthy adults. Libraries were prepared and TCR repertoires were sequenced by different laboratories using diverse techniques, in order to increase sequencing depth and limit assay-specific biases. Each donor's leukapheresis produced roughly between roughly 0.85 and 9.5 billion PBMCs. Study-wide findings and limitations: Because the study included a small number of donors, the genetic and exposure-history diversity represented was limited. Naive subsets generally had larger estimated clonotype richness than memory subsets. Incomplete sequencing was indicated by rarefaction of sorted-subset datasets, despite the large sequencing depth. Sampling was limited to blood, and TCR repertoires in tissue likely differ from TCR repertoires in blood. Pairwise subsampling indicated that sequencing depth was expected to affect the degree of clonotype sharing among donors. Clonotypes shared by all four sorted-subset donors showed higher generation probabilities than non-shared clonotypes. When four donors were compared, the shared fraction of clonotypes was 5% to 6.5% for naive CD4, 3% to 4% for naive CD8, more than 2% for memory CD4, and approximately 0.4% for memory CD8.

Using the deep immunoSEQ assay, TCR CDR3 regions were amplified from genomic DNA by multiplex PCR. Genomic DNA extracted from each cell subset was distributed evenly over all wells of several immunoSEQ 96-well plates, and each plate served as one replicate. Each replicate PCR for sorted subsets received about 0.2 ug genomic DNA, equal to about 30,000 T cell genomes. The purified libraries were quantified using a Qubit 3.0 fluorometer, sized with a Bioanalyzer 2100, and then quantified again using the KAPA Library Quantification kit. A separate single-read 150-cycle Illumina NextSeq 550 flow cell was used to sequence each immunoSEQ 96-well plate. The original methods were these. Because the immunoSEQ output included only junctional sequences and no quality scores, the filtering could not be the same as the filtering used for full-length reads. Sequences were annotated with PyIR, a Python wrapper for IgBLAST v1.9, and V/J genes and CDR3 were assigned using IMGT germline references. Reads were removed for weak V/J assignments (E-value above 1e-6), missing CDR3, stop codons, out-of-frame junctions, or ambiguous translated residues. V3J clonotypes were defined as sequences sharing an identical inferred V gene, J gene, and CDR3 amino acid sequence. The percentage overlap between two repertoires was calculated by dividing the number of shared unique clonotypes by the size of the smaller repertoire. RTK rarefaction, the Chao1 estimator, and Recon v2.1 estimates of unobserved clonotypes were used to assess repertoire richness. OLGA was used to compute generation probabilities for all TCRbeta clonotypes that the gDNA method yielded from a handful of donors. The table was pulled from immuneACCESS by TCRdb, which kept in-frame rearrangements only. Such tables lose some clones; where checked, under half of the loss comes from unresolved V genes, and the rest has no known cause. From that table come the V and J calls and clone size; the DNA was used to work out D and trimming. The sample includes just over 2,000,000 clones, with about 94% observed a single time. The ten largest clones take up roughly 1% of the sample.

V is cut back by 5 bases and J by 0 bases, with 12 bases in the junction unmatched. CDR1 SGHDT and CDR2 YYEEEE are derived from the germline V gene. The CDR3 numbers 17 residues from cysteine through phenylalanine. The read is trimmed to its CDR3 DNA, 51 bases read in frame from base 1. For the CD8 naive samples, CD45RO-negative cells were positively selected for CCR7, yielding a CD45RA+CCR7+ population from which TemRA cells were excluded. Healthy HIV-negative adults with no recently reported acute infections or vaccinations were included as donors. Every donor was a Caucasian adult residing in Nashville, Tennessee, USA. Blood was obtained by leukapheresis, after which PBMCs were separated by Ficoll-Histopaque density gradient centrifugation and cryopreserved in liquid nitrogen vapor phase. Purity and quantity of every magnetically sorted T cell population were checked by analytical flow cytometry. Genomic DNA was isolated from each sorted fraction and quantified by UV absorbance on a Nanodrop 2000c.

Points on this clone: Its binding antigen is unknown. No base quality information exists; no much larger clone differs at one position.

The clonotype was recovered from a man aged 18 to 30 in good health. Here the chain combines TRBV5-6 and TRBJ1-1, and TRBD1 aligns with 8 junction nucleotides. Sample: naive CD8+ T cells sorted from blood. Reading the label with the study, this specimen's cell subset or site is: CD45RA+CCR7+. The nucleotide sequence is given as TGTGCCAGCAGACCTGACAGGGGAGAGGGGATGAACACTGAAGCTTTCTTT. Its coded protein is CASRPDRGEGMNTEAFF.